A single sample is the source of the 18 T cell receptor beta chains below, sequenced in a study of identical twins. TCRdb fed the 5' RACE reads into MiXCR, producing one record per CDR3 protein. The table includes roughly 500,000 distinct CDR3 sequences, roughly a fifth detected once. These data were also reused for a study on T cells expressing NK-cell markers.

Input material: CD4+ T cells sorted from blood. All receptors come from a woman between 18 and 29 years old in good health.

This chain connects TRBV13 to TRBJ2-3; D call uncertain. CDR1 and CDR2 from the germline V gene are PRHDT and FYEKMQ (reference sequence). Trimming took 10 bases from V and 5 from J, leaving 19 bases between them. There are 14 residues in the CDR3. In DNA, the CDR3 is TGTGCCACCCTTTTGCGCGGAATCGGAGATACGCAGTATTTT. Residues: CATLLRGIGDTQYF.

This clonotype has just a few counts. The chain is built from TRBV10-1 and TRBJ2-3; D call uncertain. V was cut by 6 bases and J by 7 bases, with 17 bases left in between. Germline loops: CDR1 WNHNN, CDR2 SYGVQD (reference sequence). The CDR3 contains 14 residues. The CDR3 DNA reads as TGCGCCAGCAGAGAGAGATTGGGCGGTCATACGCAGTATTTT. This encodes CASRERLGGHTQYF.

The sample holds many counts of this clonotype. The junction shows a germline mismatch at one end, possibly a read error. This chain joins TRBV5-1 and TRBJ2-1; D not certain. CDR1 and CDR2 from the germline V gene are SGHRS and YFSETQ. This CDR3 region has 11 residues. The CDR3 nucleotides read TGTGCCAGCAGCTTAAACAATGAGCAGTTCTTC. It is translated as CASSLNNEQFF.

This rearrangement joins TRBV4-3 to TRBJ1-1; D is perhaps TRBD1 (5 bases). Trimming took 8 bases from V and 5 from J, leaving 15 bases between them. The CDR3 length is 13 residues. CDR1 LGHNA and CDR2 YSLEER come from the germline V gene. The DNA of the CDR3 is TGCGCCAGCGCCACCCAGGGAGGGACTGAAGCTTTCTTT. It is translated as CASATQGGTEAFF.

The V call is TRBV7-2, the J call TRBJ2-7, with 7 bases matching TRBD2. Germline values: CDR1 SGHTA, CDR2 FQGNSA. J lost 2 bases, V lost 3 bases, and 4 bases had no gene match. The CDR3 is made up of 14 amino acids. The CDR3 here is CASSFSGPPYEQYF. The DNA of the CDR3 is TGTGCCAGCAGCTTTAGCGGGCCCCCCTACGAGCAGTACTTC.

A few counts support this clonotype. CDR3 loop: CASSYLGTGAYNEQFF. The CDR3 coding sequence is TGTGCCAGCAGCTATCTCGGGACAGGGGCCTACAATGAGCAGTTCTTC. This chain connects TRBV7-3 to TRBJ2-1; 10 bases fit TRBD1. With 4 bases clipped from V and 2 bases from J, the junction kept 5 bases outside the gene matches. CDR3 size: 16 residues. Per germline, CDR1 SGHTA and CDR2 FQGTGA.

The chain couples TRBV7-2 to TRBJ2-3; D not resolved. Trimming stripped 7 bases from V and 3 bases from J, with 11 bases between. The CDR3 is 13 residues long. From germline, CDR1 is SGHTA and CDR2 FQGNSA. CDR3 sequence (DNA): TGTGCCAGCACTCCCCTAAGGACAGATACGCAGTATTTT. Amino acid sequence: CASTPLRTDTQYF.

This clonotype was seen a handful of times. The J gene is TRBJ2-1, the V gene TRBV7-9, with 10 bases aligning to TRBD1. Germline V gene sequence: CDR1 SEHNR, CDR2 FQNEAQ (reference sequence). J lost 9 bases, V lost 6 bases, and 5 bases had no gene match. The CDR3 has 13 amino acids. The CDR3 here is CASSRQGAGEQFF. The CDR3 nucleotides read TGTGCCAGCAGTCGACAGGGGGCAGGTGAGCAGTTCTTC.

This rearrangement joins TRBV12-3 or TRBV12-4 to TRBJ1-2; tentative D call: TRBD1 (6 bases). The CDR3 runs 13 residues. Trimming left V 3 bases short and J 8 bases short, with 13 bases between. The CDR3 protein is CASSFGLQGGYTF. As DNA, the CDR3 is TGTGCCAGCAGTTTTGGTCTTCAGGGGGGCTACACCTTC.

This clonotype was counted only a few times. The J gene is TRBJ1-2, the V gene TRBV20-1; D gene uncertain. This CDR3 spans 14 amino acids. Germline CDR1 and CDR2: DFQATT and SNEGSKA (reference sequence). The V end lost 0 bases, the J end lost 5 bases, and 13 bases lay between the germline ends. In nucleotides, the CDR3 is TGCAGTGCTAGAGATCGGCCAAGCCGGTATGGCTACACCTTC. It encodes CSARDRPSRYGYTF.

This clonotype was detected only a few times. J is TRBJ1-2 and V is TRBV19; D not resolved. Per germline, CDR1 LNHDA and CDR2 SQIVND (reference sequence). The CDR3 has 15 amino acids. V dropped 3 bases and J dropped 2 bases, with 13 bases sitting between them. CDR3 nucleotides: TGTGCCAGTAGTATCGGGAGACTGGGGAACTATGGCTACACCTTC. This gives the protein CASSIGRLGNYGYTF. Combining the CDR3 with reference TRBV19 and TRBJ1-2 gives the whole variable domain DGGITQSPKYLFRKEGQNVTLSCEQNLNHDAMYWYRQDPGQGLRLIYYSQIVNDFQKGDIAEGYSVSREKKESFPLTVTSAQKNPTAFYLCASSIGRLGNYGYTFGSGTRLTVV.

This clonotype has ten or more counts. The J gene is TRBJ2-1, the V gene TRBV20-1, with D possibly matching TRBD2 (6 bases). V was clipped by 2 bases and J by 2 bases, with 13 bases between them. The CDR3 length is 15 residues. Looked up from germline, CDR1 is DFQATT and CDR2 is SNEGSKA (reference sequence). The CDR3 region has the DNA TGCAGTGCTAGAACGGGGTGGGGGGCCTACAATGAGCAGTTCTTC. Amino acids: CSARTGWGAYNEQFF.

This chain connects TRBV7-2 to TRBJ2-7; D is unresolved. The germline V and J ends were trimmed by 2 bases and 2 bases, with 10 bases remaining between them. The V gene's germline CDR1 is SGHTA and CDR2 FQGNSA. CDR3 size: 14 residues. The CDR3 DNA reads TGTGCCAGCAGCTTACATCTGGACCCCTACGAGCAGTACTTC. This sequence encodes CASSLHLDPYEQYF.

This clonotype was observed a handful of times. The V gene is TRBV20-1, the J gene TRBJ2-1, with D perhaps matching TRBD2 (7 bases). From germline, CDR1 is DFQATT and CDR2 SNEGSKA (reference sequence). There are 16 residues in the CDR3. The CDR3 DNA reads as TGCAGCGCCCTAGAGGGGGGGGGCGGCCCCTACAATGAGCAGTTCTTC. This translates into CSALEGGGGPYNEQFF.

The chain carries TRBV10-1 and TRBJ2-1; 8 bases are shared with TRBD1. V lost 3 bases, J lost 8 bases, and 15 bases stayed unmatched. This CDR3 contains 17 residues. Germline loops: CDR1 WNHNN, CDR2 SYGVQD (reference sequence). DNA for the CDR3: TGCGCCAGCAGTGATATCGCCGGACAGGGAGGTAGCGATGAGCAGTTCTTC. It translates to CASSDIAGQGGSDEQFF.

The V call is TRBV12-3 or TRBV12-4, the J call TRBJ2-1; 13 nucleotides align to TRBD2. With V trimmed by 3 bases and J by 0 bases, 8 bases remained unmatched. The CDR3 length is 19 residues. The CDR3 region is CASSLTSGRFLSSYNEQFF. The CDR3 coding sequence is TGTGCCAGCAGTTTGACTAGCGGGAGGTTCCTTAGCTCCTACAATGAGCAGTTCTTC.

The sample holds a few counts of this clonotype. This sequence joins TRBV29-1 and TRBJ1-1; TRBD1 might be the D (5 bases). The CDR3 has 14 residues. Germline CDR1 is SQVTM and CDR2 is ANQGSEA. V dropped 7 bases and J dropped 0 bases, with 15 bases sitting between them. CDR3 bases: TGCAGCGCTACATGGACACCGATGAACACTGAAGCTTTCTTT. Amino acid sequence: CSATWTPMNTEAFF. Full variable domain (remainder filled in from reference TRBV29-1 and TRBJ1-1): SAVISQKPSRDICQRGTSLTIQCQVDSQVTMMFWYRQQPGQSLTLIATANQGSEATYESGFVIDKFPISRPNLTFSTLTVSNMSPEDSSIYLCSATWTPMNTEAFFGQGTRLTVV.

The rearrangement links TRBV12-3 or TRBV12-4 to TRBJ1-2; 11 nucleotides align to TRBD1. This CDR3 contains 16 residues. After removal of 6 bases from V and 0 bases from J, the junction contained 6 bases not matched to a gene. In DNA form, the CDR3 reads TGTGCCAGCAGAGCCGGGACAGGGGGAGCTAACTATGGCTACACCTTC. Translation: CASRAGTGGANYGYTF.